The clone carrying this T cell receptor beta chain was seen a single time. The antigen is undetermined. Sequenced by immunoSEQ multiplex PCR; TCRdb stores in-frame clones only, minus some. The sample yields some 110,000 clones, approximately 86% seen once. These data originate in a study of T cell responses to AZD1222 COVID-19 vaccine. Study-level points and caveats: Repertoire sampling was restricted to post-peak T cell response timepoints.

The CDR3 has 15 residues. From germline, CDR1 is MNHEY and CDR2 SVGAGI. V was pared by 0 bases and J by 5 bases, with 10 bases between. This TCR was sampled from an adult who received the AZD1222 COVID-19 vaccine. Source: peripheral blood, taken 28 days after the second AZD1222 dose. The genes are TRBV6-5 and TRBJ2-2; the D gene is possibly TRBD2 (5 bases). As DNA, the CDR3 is TGTGCCAGCAGTTACTCGAATCCGGGAACCGGGGAGCTGTTTTTT. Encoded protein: CASSYSNPGTGELFF.